This T cell receptor (delta chain) was captured by sequencing in a study of gamma-delta chains in newborns, infants, children. At the level of the study: Microbial exposure reportedly drives polyclonal innate γδ T cell expansion after birth.

The CDR3 sequence is 18 residues long. After removal of 1 base from V and 0 bases from J, the junction contained 7 bases not matched to a gene. Germline V CDR1 and CDR2: GEAIGNYY, EKD. TCRdb re-processed the reads via CATT. This sample yields around 9,700 delta-chain clones, of which about 22% are seen a single time; approximately 4.7% belongs to the top ten. This clone was seen a handful of times. The chain couples TRDV2 to TRDJ1, with 13 bases matching TRDD3. This clonotype was sampled from a child who was a newborn, infant or young child, either healthy, febrile or measles-vaccinated (not recorded which). The sequenced sample was blood. The CDR3 region has the DNA TGTGCCTGTGACACTCTGGACTGGGGGATACGGGACACCGATAAACTCATCTTT. This sequence encodes CACDTLDWGIRDTDKLIF.